The 16 T cell receptor beta chains listed next were all sequenced from one sample in a study of CD8 T cells in ankylosing spondylitis. TCRdb analysed the 5' RACE reads with MiXCR anew, one entry per CDR3 protein. The sample consists of roughly 100,000 distinct CDR3 sequences, roughly 8.3% of them appearing once. What was sequenced was blood, either unsorted or a sorted T cell fraction (not recorded which). These receptors all come from a male donor with ankylosing spondylitis or in good health (not recorded which).

Only a few counts were recorded for this clonotype. The rearrangement links TRBV12-3 or TRBV12-4 to TRBJ2-4; 9 bases map to TRBD1. J was trimmed by 9 bases and V by 5 bases; bases with no gene match: 8. This CDR3 is built from 14 residues. CDR3 coding DNA: TGTGCCAGCAGTCCCGGGACAGGGTCAGGCATTCAGTACTTC. This translates into CASSPGTGSGIQYF.

There are many counts of this clonotype. The CDR3 sequence: CASSYPGTGKNIQYF. CDR3 sequence (DNA): TGTGCCAGCAGCTACCCCGGGACAGGGAAAAACATTCAGTACTTC. V usage is TRBV7-9 and J usage is TRBJ2-4; 9 bases map to TRBD1. Germline V CDR1 and CDR2: SEHNR, FQNEAQ (reference sequence). Unmatched junction bases numbered 5, after V lost 4 bases and J lost 4 bases. CDR3 size: 15 residues.

In the case of this clonotype: At one boundary the junction diverges from the germline segment, which might be a read error. The chain has TRBV3-1 and TRBJ1-4, with a tentative D call TRBD1 (6 bases). The CDR3 loop spans 17 amino acids. In germline, CDR1 is LGHDT, CDR2 YNNKEL (reference sequence). The CDR3 loop reads CATSQDLPGAVNEKLFF. DNA for the CDR3: TGTGCCACCAGCCAAGATTTGCCGGGGGCCGTTAATGAAAAACTGTTTTTT.

The rearrangement uses TRBV20-1 and TRBJ2-1, with TRBD2 matching 8 bases. Germline lookup yields CDR1 DFQATT and CDR2 SNEGSKA (reference sequence). The CDR3 contains 17 residues. J was trimmed by 2 bases and V by 3 bases; bases with no gene match: 12. Written as DNA, the CDR3 is TGCAGTGCTAGCGAATTTAGGGCGGGAGGACCCTACAATGAGCAGTTCTTC. Protein sequence: CSASEFRAGGPYNEQFF.

This clonotype was seen at least ten times. The chain joins TRBV7-9 to TRBJ2-7; 10 nucleotides agree with TRBD1. Unmatched junction bases numbered 4, after V lost 4 bases and J lost 4 bases. Germline V gives CDR1 SEHNR, CDR2 FQNEAQ (reference sequence). CDR3 size: 14 residues. The CDR3 spells CASSSRQGAYEQYF. As DNA, the CDR3 is TGTGCCAGCAGCTCACGACAGGGGGCATACGAGCAGTACTTC.

This clonotype was found many times. The J gene is TRBJ1-2, the V gene TRBV5-6; possible D gene TRBD1, 6 bases. This CDR3 spans 15 amino acids. CDR1 SGHDT and CDR2 YYEEEE come from the germline V gene. V dropped 0 bases and J dropped 8 bases, with 17 bases sitting between them. The CDR3 nucleotides are TGTGCCAGCAGCTTGGAGCTGTGGGGGGCTAGAGGCTACACCTTC. Its translation is CASSLELWGARGYTF.

There are many counts of this clonotype. The chain combines TRBV6-2 or TRBV6-3 with TRBJ1-5; D not resolved. Trimming shortened V by 4 bases and J by 6 bases, and 16 bases separated the two germline ends. The CDR3 has 15 amino acids. Germline CDR1 is MNHEY and CDR2 is SVGEGT. For the CDR3, the DNA is TGTGCCAGCAGTTGGTTTGGTGGATCCGGTCAGCCCCAGCATTTT. It specifies CASSWFGGSGQPQHF.

In this sample, this clonotype turned up many times. This chain joins TRBV29-1 and TRBJ1-5; tentatively, D is TRBD1 (6 bases). CDR1 SQVTM and CDR2 ANQGSEA come from the germline V gene. The CDR3 covers 12 residues. V dropped 4 bases and J dropped 3 bases, with 7 bases sitting between them. CDR3 sequence (DNA): TGCAGCGTTGGACAGGACAATCAGCCCCAGCATTTT. The encoded protein is CSVGQDNQPQHF.

The sample holds many counts of this clonotype. This rearrangement joins TRBV4-2 to TRBJ2-3, with 10 bases that match TRBD1. This CDR3 is built from 16 residues. V trimming: 4 bases; J trimming: 3 bases; junction bases outside the gene matches: 7. Germline-derived CDR1 and CDR2 are LGHNA and YNFKEQ. The CDR3 DNA reads as TGTGCCAGCAGCCGACAGGGGGCTTGGACGACAGATACGCAGTATTTT. As protein: CASSRQGAWTTDTQYF.

This clonotype has more than one count but fewer than ten. This CDR3 is CSARGGDEQYF. The CDR3 bases are TGCAGTGCTAGAGGGGGGGACGAGCAGTACTTC. The chain joins TRBV20-1 to TRBJ2-7; perhaps TRBD2 as D (6 bases). V was clipped by 1 base and J by 5 bases, with 6 bases between them. Germline loops: CDR1 DFQATT, CDR2 SNEGSKA (reference sequence). There are 11 residues in the CDR3.

Many counts were recorded for this clonotype. The chain recombines TRBV30 with TRBJ2-7, with TRBD2 identical over 8 bases. The V segment lost 8 bases and the J segment 3 bases; nucleotides outside the gene matches: 9. CDR1 is GTSNPN and CDR2 is SVGIG in the germline V gene (reference sequence). This CDR3 is built from 13 residues. Here the CDR3 reads CAGGTGLGYEQYF. The CDR3 bases are TGTGCCGGGGGTACGGGACTAGGCTACGAGCAGTACTTC.

This clonotype was recorded once. The genes are TRBV7-2 and TRBJ2-2; 7 bases fit TRBD2. Germline trimming cut 3 bases from V and 6 bases from J; bases unmatched to any gene: 10. CDR3 length: 16 amino acids. Germline CDR1 reads SGHTA; CDR2 reads FQGNSA. CDR3 nucleotide sequence: TGTGCCAGCAGCTTCACGGGGGGTATAAGGTCCGGGGAGCTGTTTTTT. Translation gives CASSFTGGIRSGELFF.

This clonotype was seen ten or more times. V and J are TRBV5-1 and TRBJ2-5; the match to TRBD1 covers 7 bases. There are 14 residues in the CDR3. Germline CDR1 and CDR2: SGHRS and YFSETQ. V lost 0 bases and J lost 7; bases outside the gene matches: 6. CDR3 loop: CASSLGTGSGTQYF. The CDR3 nucleotides read TGCGCCAGCAGCTTGGGGACAGGCTCCGGGACCCAGTACTTC. Drawing the rest from reference TRBV5-1 and TRBJ2-5, the complete variable domain is KAGVTQTPRYLIKTRGQQVTLSCSPISGHRSVSWYQQTPGQGLQFLFEYFSETQRNKGNFPGRFSGRQFSNSRSEMNVSTLELGDSALYLCASSLGTGSGTQYFGPGTRLLVL.

As to this clonotype: A clone one base away is much larger, so this may be a read error. V gene TRBV20-1 combines with J gene TRBJ1-5; D perhaps matches TRBD1 (5 bases). From germline, CDR1 is DFQATT and CDR2 SNEGSKA (reference sequence). The CDR3 loop spans 13 amino acids. The CDR3: CSASSWGDQPKHF. The CDR3 region has the DNA TGCAGTGCTAGCTCCTGGGGGGATCAGCCCAAGCATTTT.

This clonotype was seen at least ten times. The rearrangement joins TRBV10-1 to TRBJ2-1; 10 bases match TRBD2. The CDR3 has 15 amino acids. Trimming cost V 3 bases and J 6 bases; bases outside gene matches: 5. Looked up from germline, CDR1 is WNHNN and CDR2 is SYGVQD (reference sequence). DNA for the CDR3: TGCGCCAGCAGTGACCCCCTAGCGGGAGTCAATGAGCAGTTCTTC. Translated, it gives CASSDPLAGVNEQFF.

In its sample, this clonotype was seen a few times. The CDR3 reads CASSLRGETTNEKLFF. CDR3 nucleotide sequence: TGTGCCAGCAGCTTGAGAGGAGAGACAACTAATGAAAAACTGTTTTTT. The chain uses TRBV5-6 and TRBJ1-4; no clear D. CDR3 length: 16 residues. V dropped 1 base and J dropped 0 bases, with 10 bases sitting between them. CDR1 is SGHDT and CDR2 is YYEEEE in the germline V gene.